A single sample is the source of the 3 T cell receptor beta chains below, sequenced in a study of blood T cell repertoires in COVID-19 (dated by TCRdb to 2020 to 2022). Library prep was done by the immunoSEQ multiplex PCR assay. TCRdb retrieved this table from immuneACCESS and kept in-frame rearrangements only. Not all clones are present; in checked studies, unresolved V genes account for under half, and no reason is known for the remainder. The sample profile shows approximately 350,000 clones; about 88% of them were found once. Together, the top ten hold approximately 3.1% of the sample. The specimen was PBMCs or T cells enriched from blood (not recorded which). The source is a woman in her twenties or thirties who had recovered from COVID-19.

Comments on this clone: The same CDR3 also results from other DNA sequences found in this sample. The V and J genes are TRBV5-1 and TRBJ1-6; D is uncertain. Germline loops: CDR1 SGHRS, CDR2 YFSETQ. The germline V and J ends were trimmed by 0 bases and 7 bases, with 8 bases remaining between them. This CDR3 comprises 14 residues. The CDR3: CASSLGTGNSPLHF. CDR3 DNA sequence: TGCGCCAGCAGCTTGGGGACGGGGAATTCACCCCTCCACTTT.

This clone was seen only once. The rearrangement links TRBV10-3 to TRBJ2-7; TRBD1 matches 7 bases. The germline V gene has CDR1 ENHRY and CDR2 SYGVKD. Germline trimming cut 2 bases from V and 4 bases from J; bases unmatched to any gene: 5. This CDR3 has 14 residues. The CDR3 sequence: CAISESGTEYEQYF. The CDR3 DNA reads TGTGCCATCAGTGAGAGTGGGACAGAGTACGAGCAGTACTTC.

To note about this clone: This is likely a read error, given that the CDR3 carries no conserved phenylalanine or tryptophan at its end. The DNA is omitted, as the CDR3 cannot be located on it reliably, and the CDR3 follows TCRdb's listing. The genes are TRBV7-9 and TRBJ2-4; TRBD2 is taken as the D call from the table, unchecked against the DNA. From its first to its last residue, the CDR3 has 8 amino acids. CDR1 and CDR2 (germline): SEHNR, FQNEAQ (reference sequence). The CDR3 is CASSPPGG.